The sequence of this T cell receptor (beta chain) was determined in a study of control samples from healthy donors and cancer patients. Details on this clone: Other DNA sequences of this sample code for an identical CDR3.

The V end was cut by 5 bases, the J end by 2 bases, with 16 bases between. The germline CDR1 and CDR2 sequences are LNHDA and SQIVND (reference sequence). This CDR3 region has 16 residues. The table came from immunoSEQ multiplex PCR; TCRdb's copy has only in-frame clones and leaves some out. This sample has over 75,000 clones, with around 82% found just once. The sequencing input was blood. The sequence was collected from a man in his sixties in good health. The rearrangement uses TRBV19 and TRBJ2-4; D possibly corresponds to TRBD2 (5 bases). CDR3 coding DNA: TGTGCCAGTAGTTCCGAACTAGGGAAGTCCAAAAACATTCAGTACTTC. Translating it yields CASSSELGKSKNIQYF. Combining the CDR3 with reference TRBV19 and TRBJ2-4 gives the whole variable domain DGGITQSPKYLFRKEGQNVTLSCEQNLNHDAMYWYRQDPGQGLRLIYYSQIVNDFQKGDIAEGYSVSREKKESFPLTVTSAQKNPTAFYLCASSSELGKSKNIQYFGAGTRLSVL.